These 22 T cell receptor beta chains came from one sample sequenced in a study of beta chain features in type 1 diabetes. Sequenced material consisted of expressed TCRB transcripts (all of the isolated RNA was reverse transcribed). Profiled with immunoSEQ multiplex PCR; TCRdb holds only in-frame clones, not every one. The table includes a few hundred thousand clones, less than 20% detected once. The sample comprised naive CD4+ T cells from blood. The receptors come from a woman between 18 and 30 years old in good health.

Only a few counts were recorded for this clone. The chain uses TRBV4-3 and TRBJ2-7; D unresolved. V lost 0 bases to trimming and J lost 6 bases, with 12 bases between them. CDR3 size: 14 residues. The germline CDR1 and CDR2 sequences are LGHNA and YSLEER. The CDR3 sequence: CASSQDQWRGEQYF. The DNA for the CDR3 is TGCGCCAGCAGCCAAGATCAATGGCGAGGCGAGCAGTACTTC.

The chain couples TRBV2 to TRBJ2-5; possible D gene TRBD2, 5 bases. V lost 7 bases and J lost 5, with 23 bases in between. Per germline, CDR1 SNHLY and CDR2 FYNNEI. CDR3 length equals 16 residues. The CDR3 here is CASTGWGAASEETQYF. The CDR3 nucleotides are TGTGCCAGCACGGGGTGGGGAGCGGCCTCAGAGGAGACCCAGTACTTC.

Here the CDR3 DNA reads TGCAGCGCCCTTCTCCTCAACGAGCAGTACTTC. It is translated as CSALLLNEQYF. V is TRBV29-1 and J is TRBJ2-5; no definite D call. The tail of the sequence fits TRBJ2-7 better, so the J call may be wrong. The CDR3 is 11 amino acids. Germline-derived CDR1 and CDR2 are SQVTM and ANQGSEA.

The J gene is TRBJ1-4, the V gene TRBV30, with D unresolved. CDR3 length: 14 amino acids. Germline V gene sequence: CDR1 GTSNPN, CDR2 SVGIG (reference sequence). Trimming took off 1 base at V and 3 bases at J, with 9 bases between the two ends. CDR3 sequence (DNA): TGTGCCTGGAGTGGAGGTGGATCTAATGAAAAACTGTTTTTT. Protein product: CAWSGGGSNEKLFF. The full variable domain, its missing parts supplied by reference TRBV30 and TRBJ1-4, is SQTIHQWPATLVQPVGSPLSLECTVEGTSNPNLYWYRQAAGRGLQLLFYSVGIGQISSEVPQNLSASRPQDRQFILSSKKLLLSDSGFYLCAWSGGGSNEKLFFGSGTQLSVL.

Only a few counts were recorded for this clone. The chain recombines TRBV2 with TRBJ2-7, with 7 bases identical to TRBD2. CDR3 length: 12 amino acids. V was clipped by 6 bases and J by 3 bases; unmatched bases: 2. Germline loops: CDR1 SNHLY, CDR2 FYNNEI. As DNA, the CDR3 is TGTGCCAGCAGGGTAGCGGGCTACGAGCAGTACTTC. Its translation is CASRVAGYEQYF.

The table lists this clone with a few counts. V is TRBV6-5 and J is TRBJ2-1; 7 nucleotides match TRBD1. The CDR3 runs to 15 residues. V dropped 4 bases and J dropped 7; count of bases not matched to a gene: 10. CDR1 is MNHEY, CDR2 SVGAGI, per germline. In DNA, the CDR3 is TGTGCCAGCAGTTTAGGTCCCCCAGGGGGAAATGAGCAGTTCTTC. This sequence encodes CASSLGPPGGNEQFF.

The rearrangement joins TRBV4-1 to TRBJ1-1; 8 nucleotides agree with TRBD1. CDR3 length: 17 residues. Trimming cost V 1 base and J 5 bases; bases outside gene matches: 12. Germline lookup yields CDR1 MGHRA and CDR2 YSYEKL. The CDR3 nucleotides read TGCGCCAGCAGCCAAGGTCTCAGGGGGCGTCTGAGGACTGAAGCTTTCTTT. Translation: CASSQGLRGRLRTEAFF.

The V and J genes are TRBV30 and TRBJ1-5; no firm D call. This CDR3 is 13 amino acids long. The germline V gene has CDR1 GTSNPN and CDR2 SVGIG (reference sequence). V was trimmed by 2 bases and J by 6 bases, leaving 11 bases between them. CDR3 in amino acids: CAWSPGAGQPQHF. The CDR3 coding sequence is TGTGCCTGGAGTCCGGGAGCAGGTCAGCCCCAGCATTTT. Variable domain in full (rest from reference TRBV30 and TRBJ1-5): SQTIHQWPATLVQPVGSPLSLECTVEGTSNPNLYWYRQAAGRGLQLLFYSVGIGQISSEVPQNLSASRPQDRQFILSSKKLLLSDSGFYLCAWSPGAGQPQHFGDGTRLSIL.

J is TRBJ2-3 and V is TRBV27; perhaps TRBD2 as D (6 bases). Trimming left V 5 bases short and J 2 bases short, with 11 bases between. The germline V gene has CDR1 MNHEY and CDR2 SMNVEV (reference sequence). The CDR3 length is 14 residues. This CDR3 reads CASSPRLDTDTQYF. CDR3 coding DNA: TGTGCCAGCAGTCCTAGACTAGACACAGATACGCAGTATTTT.

The gene calls are TRBV7-2 and TRBJ1-1; maybe TRBD1 (6 bases). The CDR3 is made up of 15 amino acids. CDR1 SGHTA and CDR2 FQGNSA come from the germline V gene. Trimming cost V 4 bases and J 7 bases, with 19 bases left between them. The CDR3 region is CASSSRRRTAGEAFF. In nucleotides, the CDR3 is TGTGCCAGCAGCTCTAGGAGAAGGACAGCCGGTGAAGCTTTCTTT.

This clone was observed a few times. This chain links TRBV12-5 with TRBJ1-1, with a possible D match to TRBD1 (5 bases). The germline V gene encodes CDR1 LGHNT and CDR2 FRNRAP. This CDR3 comprises 14 residues. V lost 3 bases and J lost 3, with 11 bases in between. In DNA, the CDR3 is TGTGCTAGTGGTTTACCAGGGATCGACACTGAAGCTTTCTTT. Residues: CASGLPGIDTEAFF.

In this sample, this clone turned up a few times. The V gene is TRBV6-1, the J gene TRBJ1-2; D is ambiguous. Trimming took 2 bases from V and 5 from J, leaving 12 bases between them. This CDR3 has 14 residues. Looked up from germline, CDR1 is MNHNS and CDR2 is SASEGT. CDR3 amino acids: CASSERRGSYGYTF. As DNA, the CDR3 is TGTGCCAGCAGTGAAAGGCGGGGATCGTATGGCTACACCTTC.

This clone showed up just a few times. V and J are TRBV7-2 and TRBJ2-7, with D perhaps TRBD1 (7 bases). The CDR3 is made up of 15 amino acids. Germline V gives CDR1 SGHTA, CDR2 FQGNSA. The ends were cut back, 6 bases at V and 0 bases at J, with 15 bases in the middle. CDR3 protein: CASRQGLAVSYEQYF. CDR3 coding DNA: TGTGCCAGCAGACAGGGGTTAGCGGTCTCCTACGAGCAGTACTTC.

Concerning this clone itself: The sample holds other DNA sequences that translate to the same CDR3. This sequence joins TRBV29-1 and TRBJ1-1; TRBD1 matches at 8 bases. Germline trimming cut 6 bases from V and 1 base from J; bases unmatched to any gene: 4. CDR1 and CDR2 from the germline V gene are SQVTM and ANQGSEA. This CDR3 spans 13 amino acids. The CDR3 loop is CSVRGQGNTEAFF. For the CDR3, the DNA is TGCAGCGTCCGCGGACAGGGGAACACTGAAGCTTTCTTT.

The table lists this clone with a few counts. This CDR3 is CASSSLPNLAGGFYNEQFF. Here the CDR3 DNA reads TGTGCCAGCAGCTCTCTCCCCAACCTGGCGGGGGGCTTCTACAATGAGCAGTTCTTC. This chain uses TRBV7-9 with TRBJ2-1; TRBD2 agrees at 8 bases. The CDR3 loop spans 19 amino acids. CDR1 SEHNR and CDR2 FQNEAQ come from the germline V gene (reference sequence). With 4 bases clipped from V and 3 bases from J, the junction kept 17 bases outside the gene matches.

The rearrangement links TRBV5-4 to TRBJ1-2; D unclear. This CDR3 spans 13 amino acids. V lost 0 bases to trimming and J lost 4 bases, with 7 bases between them. In germline, CDR1 is SGHNT, CDR2 YYREEE (reference sequence). CDR3 DNA sequence: TGTGCCAGCAGCTTGGAAAGCCCCTATGGCTACACCTTC. Protein product: CASSLESPYGYTF.

This clone was detected a few times. Other DNA sequences in the same sample also yield this CDR3. This chain joins TRBV7-9 and TRBJ2-7; 12 positions match TRBD2. Germline V gene sequence: CDR1 SEHNR, CDR2 FQNEAQ (reference sequence). This CDR3 spans 15 amino acids. J gave up 1 base and V 5 bases, and 3 bases lay outside the gene matches. The CDR3 reads CASSPTSGSSYEQYF. Here the CDR3 DNA reads TGTGCCAGCAGCCCGACTAGCGGGAGTTCCTACGAGCAGTACTTC. Complete variable domain (other parts from reference TRBV7-9 and TRBJ2-7): DTGVSQNPRHKITKRGQNVTFRCDPISEHNRLYWYRQTLGQGPEFLTYFQNEAQLEKSRLLSDRFSAERPKGSFSTLEIQRTEQGDSAMYLCASSPTSGSSYEQYFGPGTRLTVT.

Only a few counts were recorded for this clone. This sequence joins TRBV5-4 and TRBJ2-7; 9 bases fit TRBD1. The germline CDR1 and CDR2 sequences are SGHNT and YYREEE (reference sequence). The V gene end was trimmed by 4 bases and the J gene end by 0 bases; junction bases not matched to a gene: 8. The CDR3 is 16 amino acids. CDR3 region: CASSVLGTGNSYEQYF. The CDR3 bases are TGTGCCAGCAGCGTGTTAGGGACAGGGAACTCCTACGAGCAGTACTTC.

This clone was seen a few times. CDR3 nucleotide sequence: TGTGCCAGCAGCGTCGGGACAGCCATACCCTATGGCTACACCTTC. It translates to CASSVGTAIPYGYTF. This chain uses TRBV7-9 with TRBJ1-2; 7 positions match TRBD1. The J segment lost 4 bases and the V segment lost 5 bases, leaving 10 bases of the junction unmatched. There are 15 residues in the CDR3. Per germline, CDR1 SEHNR and CDR2 FQNEAQ (reference sequence).

The genes are TRBV4-1 and TRBJ2-3; the D is unclear. Germline V CDR1 and CDR2: MGHRA, YSYEKL. V was clipped by 4 bases and J by 6 bases, with 14 bases between them. CDR3 length: 14 amino acids. The CDR3 region is CASSPGKVRDTQYF. The CDR3 coding sequence is TGCGCCAGCAGCCCCGGAAAAGTGAGGGATACGCAGTATTTT.

In its sample, this clone was seen a few times. The gene calls are TRBV23-1 and TRBJ1-2; weak D call: TRBD1 (6 bases). TRBV23-1 is filed as an ORF, its function uncertain. Trimming left V 5 bases short and J 4 bases short, with 11 bases between. This CDR3 comprises 13 residues. The CDR3 nucleotides read TGCGCCAGCAGTGAACAGGGAATCTATGGCTACACCTTC. This gives the protein CASSEQGIYGYTF.

This clone was seen a handful of times. The chain combines TRBV11-2 with TRBJ1-2; 8 bases map to TRBD1. The length of the CDR3 is 13 residues. In germline, CDR1 is SGHAT, CDR2 FQNNGV. With V trimmed by 5 bases and J by 3 bases, 2 bases remained unmatched. The CDR3 region is CASSPDRDYGYTF. CDR3 DNA: TGTGCCAGCAGCCCGGACAGGGACTATGGCTACACCTTC.